A single sample gave rise to the 23 T cell receptor beta chains below, sequenced in a study of OX40 agonist ivuxolimab in advanced cancers. Assay used: immunoSEQ multiplex PCR; TCRdb lists only in-frame clones, some missing. Of approximately 68,000 clones in the sample, about 88% are singletons; the top ten hold around 0.73%. The sequences come from CD4+ or CD8+ T cells sorted from blood, collected in a trial of the OX40 agonist ivuxolimab. The origin of the receptors is an adult with an advanced solid tumor such as melanoma, head and neck, liver or kidney cancer.

This chain links TRBV18 with TRBJ2-6; no clear D gene. The germline V and J ends were trimmed by 2 bases and 4 bases, with 9 bases remaining between them. CDR1 and CDR2 from the germline V gene are KGHSH and LQKENI. The CDR3 runs 15 residues. CDR3: CASSPKGGGANVLTF. The CDR3 DNA sequence: TGTGCCAGCTCACCAAAGGGCGGCGGGGCCAACGTCCTGACTTTC. Variable domain in full (rest from reference TRBV18 and TRBJ2-6): NAGVMQNPRHLVRRRGQEARLRCSPMKGHSHVYWYRQLPEEGLKFMVYLQKENIIDESGMPKERFSAEFPKEGPSILRIQQVVRGDSAAYFCASSPKGGGANVLTFGAGSRLTVL.

The chain combines TRBV6-1 with TRBJ1-3, with a tentative D call TRBD1 (5 bases). V lost 4 bases and J 0 bases, leaving 13 bases between the germline ends. CDR1 is MNHNS, CDR2 SASEGT, per germline. This CDR3 is built from 16 residues. Here the CDR3 reads CASSVRQFPSGNTIYF. The CDR3, as DNA: TGTGCCAGCAGTGTCCGACAGTTCCCCTCTGGAAACACCATATATTTT.

The CDR3 nucleotides are TGTGCCAGCAGTCAGGGGGACAGGGTTAATGAGCAGTTCTTC. Its protein is CASSQGDRVNEQFF. The chain combines TRBV27 with TRBJ2-1, with 9 bases matching TRBD1. V shed 5 bases and J 7 bases; nucleotides not matched to a gene: 6. CDR3 length: 14 amino acids. Germline CDR1 and CDR2: MNHEY and SMNVEV (reference sequence).

The gene calls are TRBV2 and TRBJ2-2, with 8 bases identical to TRBD1. Germline-derived CDR1 and CDR2 are SNHLY and FYNNEI. The CDR3 is 16 residues long. The ends lost 6 bases at V and 5 bases at J; junction bases unmatched: 11. The CDR3 sequence: CASSRSQGAGTGELFF. The DNA for the CDR3 is TGTGCCAGCAGCCGAAGTCAGGGGGCAGGAACCGGGGAGCTGTTTTTT.

This clone was picked up one time. The chain uses TRBV2 and TRBJ2-1, with TRBD2 as a possible D gene (6 bases). Germline CDR1 reads SNHLY; CDR2 reads FYNNEI. This CDR3 has 14 residues. With 6 bases removed from V and 6 bases from J, the gap between germline ends came to 15 bases. This CDR3 is CASRRLEGSNEQFF. DNA of the CDR3: TGTGCCAGCAGAAGACTAGAGGGGAGCAATGAGCAGTTCTTC.

The CDR3 DNA reads as TGTGCCAGCAGTGAATTTAGGGCCCGAAACAATGAGCAGTTCTTC. It specifies CASSEFRARNNEQFF. The chain carries TRBV6-1 and TRBJ2-1; the D is unclear. The CDR3 is 15 residues long. The V gene's germline CDR1 is MNHNS and CDR2 SASEGT. V lost 2 bases and J 5 bases, leaving 13 bases between the germline ends.

The chain is built from TRBV29-1 and TRBJ1-3, with D perhaps TRBD1 (6 bases). Trimming removed 7 bases at V and 2 bases at J, with 9 bases between. This CDR3 is 12 amino acids long. The germline V gene encodes CDR1 SQVTM and CDR2 ANQGSEA. CDR3 in amino acids: CSARDTGNTIYF. The CDR3 bases are TGCAGCGCCCGGGACACTGGAAACACCATATATTTT.

J is TRBJ2-2 and V is TRBV29-1; 9 nucleotides line up with TRBD1. Germline CDR1 and CDR2: SQVTM and ANQGSEA. The trim removed 6 bases at V and 7 bases at J, leaving 6 bases unmatched. CDR3 size: 13 residues. The CDR3 sequence is CSVLTGGGGELFF. DNA for the CDR3: TGCAGCGTCCTGACAGGGGGTGGCGGGGAGCTGTTTTTT.

This chain links TRBV19 with TRBJ2-2; 8 positions agree with TRBD1. This CDR3 has 18 residues. Trimming removed 7 bases from V and 1 base from J; junction bases left unmatched: 14. Germline V CDR1 and CDR2: LNHDA, SQIVND (reference sequence). In DNA, the CDR3 is TGTGCCAGTAACCCAAGCTACGACGGGACAGGGAACACCGGGGAGCTGTTTTTT. Translating gives CASNPSYDGTGNTGELFF. The full variable domain, completed using reference TRBV19 and TRBJ2-2, is DGGITQSPKYLFRKEGQNVTLSCEQNLNHDAMYWYRQDPGQGLRLIYYSQIVNDFQKGDIAEGYSVSREKKESFPLTVTSAQKNPTAFYLCASNPSYDGTGNTGELFFGEGSRLTVL.

CDR3: CATSRPEDTQYF. CDR3 nucleotide sequence: TGTGCCACCAGCAGACCTGAGGATACGCAGTATTTT. V and J are TRBV15 and TRBJ2-3; D gene ambiguous. The length of the CDR3 is 12 residues. The V gene lost 2 bases and the J gene lost 6 bases, with 6 bases spanning the gap. Germline CDR1 reads LNHNV; CDR2 reads YYDKDF (reference sequence).

The CDR3 is CASIEGGSNEKLFF. The CDR3 DNA reads as TGTGCCAGCATAGAGGGGGGGTCTAATGAAAAACTGTTTTTT. The chain links TRBV28 to TRBJ1-4, with D possibly matching TRBD1 (6 bases). The germline CDR1 and CDR2 sequences are MDHEN and SYDVKM. The CDR3 runs to 14 residues. V was shortened by 7 bases and J by 3 bases, with 12 bases between the two germline ends. Looking up the rest from reference TRBV28 and TRBJ1-4 gives the full variable domain: DVKVTQSSRYLVKRTGEKVFLECVQDMDHENMFWYRQDPGLGLRLIYFSYDVKMKEKGDIPEGYSVSREKKERFSLILESASTNQTSMYLCASIEGGSNEKLFFGSGTQLSVL.

The genes are TRBV30 and TRBJ2-7, with D tentatively TRBD2 (6 bases). This CDR3 has 13 residues. Germline V gives CDR1 GTSNPN, CDR2 SVGIG (reference sequence). Trimming pared 0 bases from V and 7 bases from J, leaving 13 bases between. In DNA, the CDR3 is TGTGCCTGGAGTGTACAATCCGCGGGGGAGCAGTACTTC. Its translation is CAWSVQSAGEQYF.

The chain employs TRBV11-2 and TRBJ1-2, with 9 bases lining up with TRBD1. CDR1 and CDR2 from the germline V gene are SGHAT and FQNNGV. This CDR3 comprises 14 residues. Trimming cost V 1 base and J 9 bases; bases outside gene matches: 6. As DNA, the CDR3 is TGTGCCAGCAGCTTAGGGGACAGGGTCTTCCGCTACACCTTC. Residues: CASSLGDRVFRYTF. Together with reference TRBV11-2 and TRBJ1-2, the CDR3 gives the full variable domain: EAGVAQSPRYKIIEKRQSVAFWCNPISGHATLYWYQQILGQGPKLLIQFQNNGVVDDSQLPKDRFSAERLKGVDSTLKIQPAKLEDSAVYLCASSLGDRVFRYTFGSGTRLTVV.

V gene TRBV10-3 combines with J gene TRBJ2-1; D may match TRBD1 or TRBD2 (5 bases each). The CDR3 totals 18 residues. Per germline, CDR1 ENHRY and CDR2 SYGVKD. Trimming cost V 6 bases and J 0 bases, with 21 bases left between them. CDR3 residues: CAIRPGRAEPSSYNEQFF. In DNA, the CDR3 is TGTGCCATCAGGCCGGGACGCGCGGAGCCCAGCTCCTACAATGAGCAGTTCTTC.

The gene calls are TRBV28 and TRBJ1-2; D possibly corresponds to TRBD1 (5 bases). Between the trimmed V and J ends, which lost 10 bases and 5 bases, there was a span of 14 bases. This CDR3 comprises 12 residues. In germline, CDR1 is MDHEN, CDR2 SYDVKM. The CDR3 here is CATGGFDYGYTF. The CDR3 region has the DNA TGTGCCACTGGGGGGTTTGATTATGGCTACACCTTC.

The chain couples TRBV5-4 to TRBJ2-5; D perhaps matches TRBD1 (6 bases). Trimming took 4 bases from V and 1 from J, leaving 11 bases between them. Germline V CDR1 and CDR2: SGHNT, YYREEE (reference sequence). The CDR3 length is 14 residues. The CDR3 spells CASSPRGFQETQYF. The DNA of the CDR3 is TGTGCCAGCAGCCCCAGGGGTTTCCAAGAGACCCAGTACTTC. Full variable domain (rest looked up from reference TRBV5-4 and TRBJ2-5): ETGVTQSPTHLIKTRGQQVTLRCSSQSGHNTVSWYQQALGQGPQFIFQYYREEENGRGNFPPRFSGLQFPNYSSELNVNALELDDSALYLCASSPRGFQETQYFGPGTRLLVL.

This chain uses TRBV6-5 with TRBJ2-1, with a possible D match to TRBD2 (5 bases). Germline V CDR1 and CDR2: MNHEY, SVGAGI. Deletions cut 8 bases from V and 0 bases from J, with 14 bases between. The CDR3 covers 15 residues. CDR3 coding DNA: TGTGCCAGCTCCCAAAGTGGGAGCTCCTACAATGAGCAGTTCTTC. Residues: CASSQSGSSYNEQFF.

The chain links TRBV4-1 to TRBJ1-3; D gene uncertain. CDR3 size: 12 residues. V lost 0 bases and J lost 7, with 4 bases in between. Germline V CDR1 and CDR2: MGHRA, YSYEKL. The CDR3 region has the DNA TGCGCCAGCAGCCAAGATCTGAACACCATATATTTT. Its protein is CASSQDLNTIYF.

This chain links TRBV27 with TRBJ1-6; 10 bases are a match to TRBD1. Germline assignment: CDR1 MNHEY and CDR2 SMNVEV (reference sequence). With V trimmed by 6 bases and J by 1 base, 12 bases remained unmatched. The length of the CDR3 is 19 residues. This CDR3 is CASSSQFDRGRSYNSPLHF. The CDR3 region has the DNA TGTGCCAGCAGCTCCCAATTCGACAGGGGGCGGTCCTATAATTCACCCCTCCACTTT.

V and J are TRBV5-1 and TRBJ2-1; no reliable D call. The V gene lost 5 bases and the J gene lost 3 bases, with 9 bases spanning the gap. Germline CDR1 reads SGHRS; CDR2 reads YFSETQ. The CDR3 runs 13 residues. Written as DNA, the CDR3 is TGCGCCAGCAGGCCCCCTAGCTACAATGAGCAGTTCTTC. This sequence encodes CASRPPSYNEQFF.

As DNA, the CDR3 is TGTGCCAGCAGCTTACTACATAACACCGGGGAGCTGTTTTTT. Protein sequence: CASSLLHNTGELFF. This sequence joins TRBV7-8 and TRBJ2-2; no clear D gene. This CDR3 is built from 14 residues. V gave up 2 bases and J gave up 2 bases, with 6 bases separating them. CDR1 is SGHVS, CDR2 FQNEAQ, per germline. Full variable domain (rest looked up from reference TRBV7-8 and TRBJ2-2): GAGVSQSPRYKVAKRGQDVALRCDPISGHVSLFWYQQALGQGPEFLTYFQNEAQLDKSGLPSDRFFAERPEGSVSTLKIQRTQQEDSAVYLCASSLLHNTGELFFGEGSRLTVL.

This chain connects TRBV2 to TRBJ1-1; TRBD1 is a possible D gene (5 bases). The V gene lost 0 bases and the J gene lost 2 bases, with 10 bases spanning the gap. Germline values: CDR1 SNHLY, CDR2 FYNNEI. The CDR3 consists of 15 residues. The CDR3 reads CASSEAVRGNTEAFF. Written as DNA, the CDR3 is TGTGCCAGCAGTGAAGCGGTGAGGGGAAACACTGAAGCTTTCTTT.

The chain carries TRBV28 and TRBJ1-2; no firm D call. Trimming shortened V by 10 bases and J by 2 bases, and 20 bases separated the two germline ends. This CDR3 has 15 amino acids. Germline V CDR1 and CDR2: MDHEN, SYDVKM. The CDR3 is CATETPSPPNYGYTF. CDR3 DNA sequence: TGTGCCACCGAGACTCCCTCCCCTCCCAACTATGGCTACACCTTC.